This T cell receptor (beta chain) was observed in a study of persistence of HIV-infected CD4 T cells. Study background: Blood samples, up to 180 mL, came from multiple time points, except two leukapheresis donors sampled once.

Whole-study findings and limits: Proviral oligoclonality tracked with TCR oligoclonality within the same sorted cells. CMV- and Gag-responding cells had lower TCRbeta richness than CD3/CD28-responding cells.

An overlapping HIV-1 Gag peptide pool stimulated these cells at roughly 1 ug/peptide/mL. CD4+ T cells upregulating both CD40 ligand and CD69 were sorted as responding cells. As for this clone: Its antigen is undetermined.

The libraries were made with immunoSEQ version 4 in survey mode. Libraries were prepared by immunoSEQ multiplex PCR; TCRdb keeps only in-frame clonotypes and omits some of them. The profile shows 24,000 or so clones, approximately 74% of them singletons. The sequence came from an adult man with HIV who was CMV-seropositive. Sequenced material: CD4+ T cells sorted from PBMCs after roughly 18-hour stimulation, taken from a patient who received antiretroviral therapy.

The CDR3 loop reads CASRVTDGANVLTF. The CDR3 region has the DNA TGTGCCAGCAGGGTGACAGATGGGGCCAACGTCCTGACTTTC. This chain links TRBV2 with TRBJ2-6, with a tentative D call TRBD1 (5 bases). Germline assignment: CDR1 SNHLY and CDR2 FYNNEI. V lost 6 bases and J 3 bases, leaving 9 bases between the germline ends. The CDR3 covers 14 residues.